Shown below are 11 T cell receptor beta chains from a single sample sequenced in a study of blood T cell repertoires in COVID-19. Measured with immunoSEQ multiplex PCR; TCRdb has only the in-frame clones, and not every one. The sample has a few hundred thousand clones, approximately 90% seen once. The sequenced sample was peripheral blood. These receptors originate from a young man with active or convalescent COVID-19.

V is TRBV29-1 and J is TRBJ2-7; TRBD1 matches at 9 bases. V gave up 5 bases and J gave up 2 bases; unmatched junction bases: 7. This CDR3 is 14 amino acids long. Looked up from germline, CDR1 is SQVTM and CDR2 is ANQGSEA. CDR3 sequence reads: CSVLFRDRAYEQYF. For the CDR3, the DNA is TGCAGCGTTCTCTTCAGGGACAGGGCCTACGAGCAGTACTTC.

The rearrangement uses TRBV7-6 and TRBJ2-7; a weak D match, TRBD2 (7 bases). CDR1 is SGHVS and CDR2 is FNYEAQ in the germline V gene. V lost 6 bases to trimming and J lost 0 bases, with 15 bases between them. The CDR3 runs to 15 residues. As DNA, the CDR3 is TGTGCCAGCAGATCGTCGGCGGGGGCCTCCTACGAGCAGTACTTC. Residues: CASRSSAGASYEQYF.

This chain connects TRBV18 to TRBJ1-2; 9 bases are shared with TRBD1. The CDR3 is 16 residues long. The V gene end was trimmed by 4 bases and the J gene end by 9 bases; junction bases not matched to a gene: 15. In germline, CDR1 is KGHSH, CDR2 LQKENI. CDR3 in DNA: TGTGCCAGCTCACTTCAGATGGACGGGGACAGGGAGAGCTACACCTTC. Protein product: CASSLQMDGDRESYTF.

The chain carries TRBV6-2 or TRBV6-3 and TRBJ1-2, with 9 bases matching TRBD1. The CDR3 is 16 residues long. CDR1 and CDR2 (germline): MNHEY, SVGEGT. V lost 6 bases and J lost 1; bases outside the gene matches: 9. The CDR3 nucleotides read TGTGCCAGCAGCCGCCCGGGACAGGGCATTAACTATGGCTACACCTTC. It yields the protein CASSRPGQGINYGYTF.

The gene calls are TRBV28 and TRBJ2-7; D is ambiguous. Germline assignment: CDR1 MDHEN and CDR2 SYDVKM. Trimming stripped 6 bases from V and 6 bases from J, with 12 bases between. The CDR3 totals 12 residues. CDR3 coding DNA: TGTGCCAGCAGCCCAGCTAGAATCGAGCAGTACTTC. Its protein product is CASSPARIEQYF.

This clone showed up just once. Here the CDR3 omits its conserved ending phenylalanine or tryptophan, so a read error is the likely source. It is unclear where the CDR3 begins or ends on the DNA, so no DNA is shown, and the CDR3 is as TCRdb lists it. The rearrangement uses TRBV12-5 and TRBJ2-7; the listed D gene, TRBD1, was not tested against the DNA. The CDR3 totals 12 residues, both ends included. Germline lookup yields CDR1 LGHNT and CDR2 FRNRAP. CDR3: CASGEQGLLRAD.

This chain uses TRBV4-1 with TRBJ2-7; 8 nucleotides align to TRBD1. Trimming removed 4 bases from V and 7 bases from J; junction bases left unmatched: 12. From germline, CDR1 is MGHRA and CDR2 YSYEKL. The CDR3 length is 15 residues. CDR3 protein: CASSPSGQGAREQYF. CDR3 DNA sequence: TGCGCCAGCAGCCCCAGTGGGCAGGGGGCTCGTGAGCAGTACTTC.

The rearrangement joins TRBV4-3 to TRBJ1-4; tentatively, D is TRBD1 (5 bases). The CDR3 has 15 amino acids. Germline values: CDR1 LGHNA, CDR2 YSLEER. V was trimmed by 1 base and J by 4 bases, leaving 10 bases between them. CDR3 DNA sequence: TGCGCCAGCAGCCAAGGGGGACTAGTTAATGAAAAACTGTTTTTT. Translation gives CASSQGGLVNEKLFF.

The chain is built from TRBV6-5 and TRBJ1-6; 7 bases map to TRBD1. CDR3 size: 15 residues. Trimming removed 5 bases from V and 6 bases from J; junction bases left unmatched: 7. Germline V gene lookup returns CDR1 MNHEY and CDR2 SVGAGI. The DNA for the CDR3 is TGTGCCAGCAGTAAACTCCGGGACAGTAATTCACCCCTCCACTTT. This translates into CASSKLRDSNSPLHF.

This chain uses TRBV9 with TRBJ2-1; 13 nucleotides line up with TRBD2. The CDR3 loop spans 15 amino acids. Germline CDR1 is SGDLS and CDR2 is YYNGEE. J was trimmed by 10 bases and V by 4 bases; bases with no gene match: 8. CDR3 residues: CASSSGLAGAEEQFF. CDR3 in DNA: TGTGCCAGCAGCTCCGGACTAGCGGGAGCCGAAGAGCAGTTCTTC. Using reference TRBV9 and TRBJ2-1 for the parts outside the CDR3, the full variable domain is DSGVTQTPKHLITATGQRVTLRCSPRSGDLSVYWYQQSLDQGLQFLIQYYNGEERAKGNILERFSAQQFPDLHSELNLSSLELGDSALYFCASSSGLAGAEEQFFGPGTRLTVL.

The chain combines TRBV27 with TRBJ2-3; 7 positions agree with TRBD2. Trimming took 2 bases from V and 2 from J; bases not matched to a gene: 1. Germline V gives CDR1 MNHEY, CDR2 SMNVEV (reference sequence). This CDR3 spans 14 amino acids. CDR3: CASSLAGDTDTQYF. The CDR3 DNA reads TGTGCCAGCAGTTTAGCGGGGGACACAGATACGCAGTATTTT.